This record covers a single T cell receptor (beta chain). There were likely unrecorded immune exposures, though donors were nominally healthy when sampled. The data stem from a study of cytomegalovirus exposure and HLA in healthy donors. Study context: Early release data held some 79 million unique TCRs from HLA-typed donors.

With 60 Vbeta and 13 Jbeta primers, the PCR was carried out. Here immunoSEQ multiplex PCR was the method, and the copy in TCRdb shows in-frame clones only, minus some. The data hold some 170,000 clones, with approximately 80% observed a single time. The CDR3 length is 16 residues. Looked up from germline, CDR1 is LGHNA and CDR2 is YNFKEQ. Trimming took off 0 bases at V and 4 bases at J, with 13 bases between the two ends. The sample comprised PBMCs. The rearrangement joins TRBV4-2 to TRBJ2-1; D call uncertain. The sequence was obtained from a woman aged 30 to 39 in good health and CMV-seronegative. In nucleotides, the CDR3 is TGTGCCAGCAGCCAAGATAAACGGAGTACTTACAATGAGCAGTTCTTC. This codes for CASSQDKRSTYNEQFF.